The T cell receptor (beta chain) under discussion was sequenced for a study of OX40 agonist ivuxolimab in advanced cancers. Study context: Three patients got partial responses; one had hepatocellular carcinoma and two had cutaneous melanoma.

The V gene's germline CDR1 is LNHDA and CDR2 SQIVND (reference sequence). The CDR3 totals 14 residues. Trimming removed 5 bases from V and 5 bases from J; junction bases left unmatched: 6. This clone has only one observation. Sequencing was performed with immunoSEQ multiplex PCR; in TCRdb, only in-frame clones are kept and a portion is missing. Of some 30,000 clones in the sample, roughly 79% were seen once. The chain carries TRBV19 and TRBJ1-1, with 9 bases fitting TRBD1. This sample comprised CD4+ or CD8+ T cells sorted from blood, obtained in a trial of the OX40 agonist ivuxolimab. The clonotype originates from an adult with an advanced solid tumor such as melanoma, head and neck, liver or kidney cancer. This CDR3 reads CASSAGTGWTEAFF. The CDR3 bases are TGTGCCAGTAGTGCCGGGACAGGGTGGACTGAAGCTTTCTTT.